This record concerns one T cell receptor (beta chain) sequence. Its target is not known. Germline V gene sequence: CDR1 SGHDT, CDR2 YYEEEE. This CDR3 is 15 amino acids long. The V and J ends lost 5 bases and 0 bases respectively, with 15 bases between them. This entry belongs to a study of graft-versus-host responses after intestinal transplantation. As for the study in general: Tacrolimus plus steroids were given to all recipients for roughly 3 years, preceded by anti-thymocyte globulin induction.

Whole-study results and caveats: GvH clones detected in recipient marrow included some appearing first in ileum or blood.

Sequencing was performed with immunoSEQ multiplex PCR; in TCRdb, only in-frame clones are kept and a portion is missing. The sample lists about 110,000 clones; approximately 86% were seen once. The chain uses TRBV5-6 and TRBJ2-7; perhaps TRBD2 as D (6 bases). Sequenced material: unstimulated CD4+ T cells sorted from spleen or lymph node cells, taken before transplant. This TCR was sampled from a human donor who was the organ donor for an intestinal transplant. CDR3 in DNA: TGTGCCAGCAGGCGGGGCGGGGCCTACTCCTACGAGCAGTACTTC. Amino acid sequence: CASRRGGAYSYEQYF.